The 22 T cell receptor beta chains below come from one sample, sequenced in a study of blood T cell repertoires in COVID-19. Some clones are missing from TCRdb's copy, which holds only in-frame ones; the method was immunoSEQ multiplex PCR. The sample records 150,000 to 200,000 clones, 80% to 90% being singletons. Material for sequencing was peripheral blood. These TCRs come from a man over 45 with active or convalescent COVID-19.

The chain recombines TRBV5-1 with TRBJ2-7; D might be TRBD1 (5 bases). CDR3 size: 14 residues. The germline gives CDR1 SGHRS, CDR2 YFSETQ. The V gene lost 0 bases and the J gene lost 2 bases, with 9 bases spanning the gap. CDR3 loop: CASSLGRAPYEQYF. As DNA, the CDR3 is TGCGCCAGCAGCTTGGGCAGGGCCCCCTACGAGCAGTACTTC. Looking up the rest from reference TRBV5-1 and TRBJ2-7 gives the full variable domain: KAGVTQTPRYLIKTRGQQVTLSCSPISGHRSVSWYQQTPGQGLQFLFEYFSETQRNKGNFPGRFSGRQFSNSRSEMNVSTLELGDSALYLCASSLGRAPYEQYFGPGTRLTVT.

This chain joins TRBV30 and TRBJ1-5; possibly TRBD1 for D (5 bases). The CDR3 loop spans 16 amino acids. Germline lookup yields CDR1 GTSNPN and CDR2 SVGIG (reference sequence). V lost 3 bases and J lost 4, with 19 bases in between. The CDR3 loop reads CAWRPPGGTKNQPQHF. CDR3 DNA sequence: TGTGCCTGGAGACCCCCCGGGGGGACTAAAAATCAGCCCCAGCATTTT.

The rearrangement uses TRBV27 and TRBJ2-3; 7 bases align to TRBD1. This CDR3 is built from 14 residues. Trimming removed 3 bases from V and 3 bases from J; junction bases left unmatched: 3. Germline assignment: CDR1 MNHEY and CDR2 SMNVEV (reference sequence). CDR3 in DNA: TGTGCCAGCAGTTTGTCACAGGGGACAGATACGCAGTATTTT. It yields the protein CASSLSQGTDTQYF.

The chain employs TRBV10-2 and TRBJ2-1; 9 nucleotides line up with TRBD1. Germline V gives CDR1 WSHSY, CDR2 SAAADI. V trimming: 5 bases; J trimming: 6 bases; junction bases outside the gene matches: 2. The CDR3 spans 13 residues. The CDR3 coding sequence is TGCGCCAGCAGTCAACAGGGGGCCAATGAGCAGTTCTTC. It is translated as CASSQQGANEQFF.

For the CDR3, the DNA is TGTGCCAGCAGCCCACAGGGAACTGAAAAACTGTTTTTT. Its protein is CASSPQGTEKLFF. V gene TRBV5-6 combines with J gene TRBJ1-4; D is possibly TRBD1 (6 bases). The V end lost 4 bases, the J end lost 7 bases, and 11 bases lay between the germline ends. Germline lookup yields CDR1 SGHDT and CDR2 YYEEEE. This CDR3 is built from 13 residues.

The V call is TRBV6-5, the J call TRBJ1-3; 7 bases agree with TRBD1. From germline, CDR1 is MNHEY and CDR2 SVGAGI. CDR3 length equals 15 residues. V was clipped by 6 bases and J by 3 bases; unmatched bases: 8. The CDR3 DNA reads TGTGCCAGCAGGGGACAGACCAATGTTGGAAACACCATATATTTT. Its protein product is CASRGQTNVGNTIYF.

The chain carries TRBV7-3 and TRBJ2-2, with 16 bases lining up with TRBD2. CDR1 is SGHTA, CDR2 FQGTGA, per germline. Losses at the gene ends were 6 bases for V and 8 bases for J; bases not matched to a gene: 9. The CDR3 length is 17 residues. The CDR3 is CASRGTSGRDGRGELFF. CDR3 sequence (DNA): TGTGCCAGCAGAGGGACTAGCGGGAGGGACGGACGGGGGGAGCTGTTTTTT.

This rearrangement joins TRBV5-4 to TRBJ2-5; possibly TRBD2 for D (5 bases). Looked up from germline, CDR1 is SGHNT and CDR2 is YYREEE (reference sequence). CDR3 length: 15 residues. Between the trimmed V and J ends, which lost 3 bases and 3 bases, there was a span of 15 bases. The CDR3 spells CASSSFVGSEETQYF. The CDR3 nucleotides read TGTGCCAGCAGCTCCTTCGTGGGGAGTGAAGAGACCCAGTACTTC.

A single count supports this clone. This rearrangement joins TRBV6-4 to TRBJ1-1; 10 positions agree with TRBD1. The CDR3 totals 19 residues. V lost 5 bases to trimming and J lost 4 bases; unmatched junction nucleotides: 19. In germline, CDR1 is MRHNA, CDR2 SNTAGT. The CDR3 reads CASSRPPGTGAPSSTEAFF. The CDR3 DNA reads as TGTGCCAGCAGTCGCCCACCCGGGACAGGGGCCCCCAGTAGCACTGAAGCTTTCTTT.

This clone was observed once. This sequence joins TRBV6-5 and TRBJ1-2; D not resolved. Germline values: CDR1 MNHEY, CDR2 SVGAGI. V lost 2 bases and J 4 bases, leaving 8 bases between the germline ends. The CDR3 has 13 residues. CDR3 nucleotide sequence: TGTGCCAGCAGTTACGAGGGAGGCTATGGCTACACCTTC. This encodes CASSYEGGYGYTF.

The chain combines TRBV7-3 with TRBJ2-7, with 7 nucleotides matching TRBD1. This CDR3 contains 13 residues. J gave up 4 bases and V 4 bases, and 4 bases lay outside the gene matches. Germline V gives CDR1 SGHTA, CDR2 FQGTGA. CDR3 DNA: TGTGCCAGCAGCTCCCTGGGACAGTACGAGCAGTACTTC. Translating it yields CASSSLGQYEQYF.

The chain uses TRBV28 and TRBJ1-2, with D tentatively TRBD1 (5 bases). V shed 8 bases and J shed 5 bases, with 18 bases lying between them. This CDR3 spans 14 amino acids. The germline V gene has CDR1 MDHEN and CDR2 SYDVKM. The CDR3 sequence is CASHPHGGGYGYTF. CDR3 in DNA: TGTGCCAGCCACCCACACGGGGGAGGATATGGCTACACCTTC.

The table lists this clone with a count of one. The gene calls are TRBV29-1 and TRBJ1-2; 7 bases match TRBD1. CDR1 and CDR2 from the germline V gene are SQVTM and ANQGSEA. With V trimmed by 7 bases and J by 2 bases, 4 bases remained unmatched. The CDR3 consists of 12 residues. The CDR3 region is CSAKTGNYGYTF. In DNA, the CDR3 is TGCAGCGCAAAGACAGGGAACTATGGCTACACCTTC.

The V and J genes are TRBV19 and TRBJ2-2, with D hard to call. There are 12 residues in the CDR3. In germline, CDR1 is LNHDA, CDR2 SQIVND (reference sequence). Trimming cost V 3 bases and J 4 bases, with 3 bases left between them. The DNA of the CDR3 is TGTGCCAGTAGTATCTCCACCGGGGAGCTGTTTTTT. Encoded protein: CASSISTGELFF.

The chain joins TRBV6-6 to TRBJ2-1; the match to TRBD1 covers 9 bases. J lost 8 bases, V lost 2 bases, and 4 bases had no gene match. The CDR3 is made up of 14 amino acids. Germline-derived CDR1 and CDR2 are MNHNY and SVGAGI (reference sequence). The DNA for the CDR3 is TGTGCCAGCAGTTACCCGGGACAGGGCGATGAGCAGTTCTTC. It encodes CASSYPGQGDEQFF.

The V gene is TRBV25-1, the J gene TRBJ2-1; TRBD1 matches at 9 bases. This CDR3 is built from 15 residues. Germline CDR1 is MGHDK and CDR2 is SYGVNS. With V trimmed by 6 bases and J by 3 bases, 6 bases remained unmatched. CDR3 DNA: TGTGCCAGCAGAACTTCGGGACAGGGCTACAATGAGCAGTTCTTC. Translated: CASRTSGQGYNEQFF.

The gene calls are TRBV7-2 and TRBJ2-7; D not resolved. Between the trimmed V and J ends, which lost 2 bases and 0 bases, there was a span of 8 bases. This CDR3 has 14 amino acids. Germline V CDR1 and CDR2: SGHTA, FQGNSA. CDR3 bases: TGTGCCAGCAGCTTACGGCCGGGCTCCTACGAGCAGTACTTC. Protein sequence: CASSLRPGSYEQYF. The full variable domain, with the rest looked up from reference TRBV7-2 and TRBJ2-7, is GAGVSQSPSNKVTEKGKDVELRCDPISGHTALYWYRQSLGQGLEFLIYFQGNSAPDKSGLPSDRFSAERTGGSVSTLTIQRTQQEDSAVYLCASSLRPGSYEQYFGPGTRLTVT.

The chain uses TRBV5-1 and TRBJ1-2; D is ambiguous. V was shortened by 4 bases and J by 8 bases, with 15 bases between the two germline ends. This CDR3 has 13 amino acids. The V gene's germline CDR1 is SGHRS and CDR2 YFSETQ. CDR3 in DNA: TGCGCCAGCAGCCAAGGTCTTAGGGAGGGCTACACCTTC. Translating it yields CASSQGLREGYTF.

The J gene is TRBJ2-1, the V gene TRBV10-3; perhaps TRBD2 as D (7 bases). Germline CDR1 and CDR2: ENHRY and SYGVKD. The length of the CDR3 is 16 residues. V lost 5 bases, J lost 6 bases, and 20 bases lay in between. CDR3 nucleotides: TGTGCCATCAGTCCGGCGGATAAGGGGGGGGGCAATGAGCAGTTCTTC. Protein product: CAISPADKGGGNEQFF.

This rearrangement joins TRBV6-5 to TRBJ1-1; weak D call: TRBD1 (6 bases). CDR3 length: 12 amino acids. Germline loops: CDR1 MNHEY, CDR2 SVGAGI. V was clipped by 5 bases and J by 11 bases, with 15 bases between them. The CDR3 region has the DNA TGTGCCAGCAGTAACTACCTAGGGGGTGCTTTCTTT. The encoded protein is CASSNYLGGAFF.

V and J are TRBV6-5 and TRBJ1-4; 7 bases match TRBD1. The CDR3 covers 14 residues. Per germline, CDR1 MNHEY and CDR2 SVGAGI. V was clipped by 10 bases and J by 7 bases; unmatched bases: 12. CDR3 nucleotide sequence: TGTGCCACCGACGTGGCAGGGGGTTCTGAAAAACTGTTTTTT. Translation gives CATDVAGGSEKLFF.

The chain employs TRBV6-1 and TRBJ2-1; the match to TRBD1 covers 7 bases. CDR3 length: 16 amino acids. CDR1 and CDR2 from the germline V gene are MNHNS and SASEGT. The V and J ends lost 3 bases and 2 bases, in that order; junction bases with no gene match: 7. CDR3 residues: CASSERDSLTYNEQFF. The CDR3 nucleotides are TGTGCCAGCAGTGAGAGGGACAGCCTTACCTACAATGAGCAGTTCTTC.